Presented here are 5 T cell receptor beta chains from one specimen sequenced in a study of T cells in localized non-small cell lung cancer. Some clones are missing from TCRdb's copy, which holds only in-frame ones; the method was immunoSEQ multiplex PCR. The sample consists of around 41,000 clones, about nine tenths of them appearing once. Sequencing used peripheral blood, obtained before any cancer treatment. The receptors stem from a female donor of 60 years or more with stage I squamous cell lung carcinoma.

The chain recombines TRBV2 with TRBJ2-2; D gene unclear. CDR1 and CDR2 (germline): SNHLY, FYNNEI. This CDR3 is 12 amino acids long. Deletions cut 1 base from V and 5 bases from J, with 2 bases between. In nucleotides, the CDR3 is TGTGCCAGCAGTGAAGAGACCGGGGAGCTGTTTTTT. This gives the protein CASSEETGELFF.

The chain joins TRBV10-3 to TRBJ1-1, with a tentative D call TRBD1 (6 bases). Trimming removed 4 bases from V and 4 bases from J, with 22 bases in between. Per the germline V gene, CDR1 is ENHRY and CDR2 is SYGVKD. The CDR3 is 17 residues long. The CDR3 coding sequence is TGTGCCATCAGTGGACAGGTCATATGGGTAAGTGGCACTGAAGCTTTCTTT. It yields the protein CAISGQVIWVSGTEAFF.

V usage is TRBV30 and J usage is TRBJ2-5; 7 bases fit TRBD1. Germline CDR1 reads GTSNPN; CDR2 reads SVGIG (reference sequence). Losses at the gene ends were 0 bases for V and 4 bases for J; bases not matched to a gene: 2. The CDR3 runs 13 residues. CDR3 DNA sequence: TGTGCCTGGAGTGTAGACAGGGCAGAGACCCAGTACTTC. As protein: CAWSVDRAETQYF.

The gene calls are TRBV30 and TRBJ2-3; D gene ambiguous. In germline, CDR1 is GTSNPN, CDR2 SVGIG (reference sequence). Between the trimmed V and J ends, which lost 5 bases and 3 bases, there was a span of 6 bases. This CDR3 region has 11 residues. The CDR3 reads CAWGATDTQYF. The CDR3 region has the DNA TGTGCCTGGGGCGCGACAGATACGCAGTATTTT. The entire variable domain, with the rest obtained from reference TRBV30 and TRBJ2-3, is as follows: SQTIHQWPATLVQPVGSPLSLECTVEGTSNPNLYWYRQAAGRGLQLLFYSVGIGQISSEVPQNLSASRPQDRQFILSSKKLLLSDSGFYLCAWGATDTQYFGPGTRLTVL.

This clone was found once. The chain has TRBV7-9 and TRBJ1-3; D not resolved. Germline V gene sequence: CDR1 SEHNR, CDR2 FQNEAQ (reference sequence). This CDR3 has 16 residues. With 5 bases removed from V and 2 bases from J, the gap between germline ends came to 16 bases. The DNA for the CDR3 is TGTGCCAGCAGCGGTGACATTGTTCAGACTGGAAACACCATATATTTT. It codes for CASSGDIVQTGNTIYF.